The clone carrying this TCR beta chain appeared a few times. Antigen unknown. The data are from a study of T cells in Graves' hyperthyroidism and ophthalmopathy. This CDR3 has 14 residues. V shed 5 bases and J shed 5 bases, with 16 bases lying between them. CDR1 is SGHRS and CDR2 is YFSETQ in the germline V gene. Amplified TCR beta CDR3 regions came from RNA transcripts. HTBI primers were the set used in a first-round RT-PCR of the TCR CDR3. TCRdb re-derived calls from the multiplex PCR reads in MiXCR, one entry per CDR3 protein. The sample consists of hundreds of thousands of distinct CDR3 sequences, 20% of them appearing once. Ophthalmopathy patients had moderate-to-severe active disease, CAS ≥3, NOSPECS ≥4, and disease duration under 3 months. Findings and limits, study-wide: Researchers found most expanded thyroid clonotypes above 0.001 in blood as well. The model predicted ophthalmopathy a median around 6.5 months before onset.

The V gene is TRBV5-1, the J gene TRBJ1-2; no reliable D call. The clonotype originates from a man aged 30 to 39 with Graves' ophthalmopathy. Sequencing used blood. CDR3 DNA sequence: TGCGCCAGCAGTAGTGCCTCGAATGGTTATGGCTACACCTTC. It is translated as CASSSASNGYGYTF.